The 25 T cell receptor beta chains below were found in one sample sequenced in a study of blood T cells in healthy people across ages. Primed by a sample-barcoded 5' primer and a J-beta primer mix, a second PCR proceeded for about 7 to 11 cycles. TCRdb re-analysed the 5' RACE reads in MiXCR, keeping a single row per CDR3 protein. Of some 850,000 distinct CDR3 sequences listed, around 24% are singletons. The same specimen was also included in a second study, on T cells of mothers and their children.

The sequenced material came from blood. Source of these receptors: a boy between 10 and 17 years old in good health.

This chain joins TRBV5-4 and TRBJ2-5; tentative D call: TRBD2 (6 bases). CDR1 and CDR2 (germline): SGHNT, YYREEE (reference sequence). This CDR3 region has 14 residues. Between the trimmed V and J ends, which lost 6 bases and 3 bases, there was a span of 15 bases. The CDR3 protein is CASTLRGTEETQYF. CDR3 DNA sequence: TGTGCCAGCACCCTACGGGGGACGGAAGAGACCCAGTACTTC.

The chain employs TRBV18 and TRBJ2-2, with D perhaps TRBD1 (5 bases). In germline, CDR1 is KGHSH, CDR2 LQKENI. V was clipped by 8 bases and J by 1 base, with 8 bases between them. This CDR3 is 13 amino acids long. DNA for the CDR3: TGTGCCAGCCCGGACATGAACACCGGGGAGCTGTTTTTT. It encodes CASPDMNTGELFF.

A remark on this clonotype: An end of the junction differs from the germline gene, which may be a read error. The chain employs TRBV20-1 and TRBJ2-7; 7 positions agree with TRBD1. CDR3 length equals 14 residues. The germline V gene encodes CDR1 DFQATT and CDR2 SNEGSKA (reference sequence). The CDR3 nucleotides are TGCAGTGCCCCTCTAGGGACAGACTACTACGAGCTGTACTTC. It is translated as CSAPLGTDYYELYF.

This clonotype was seen more than once but under ten times. The chain couples TRBV7-3 to TRBJ2-5; 11 bases are a match to TRBD1. The CDR3 loop spans 17 amino acids. CDR1 SGHTA and CDR2 FQGTGA come from the germline V gene. The ends lost 4 bases at V and 3 bases at J; junction bases unmatched: 10. The CDR3 region is CASSSVPGTGGKETQYF. As DNA, the CDR3 is TGTGCCAGCAGCTCTGTCCCCGGGACAGGGGGTAAAGAGACCCAGTACTTC.

This clonotype was found a few times. This rearrangement joins TRBV12-3 or TRBV12-4 to TRBJ1-5; a possible D gene is TRBD1 (5 bases). This CDR3 is 14 amino acids long. V was trimmed by 5 bases and J by 3 bases, leaving 11 bases between them. This chain's CDR3 is CASSATGPNQPQHF. The CDR3 nucleotides are TGTGCCAGCAGTGCTACAGGCCCCAATCAGCCCCAGCATTTT.

This clonotype turned up a few times. This chain joins TRBV20-1 and TRBJ2-2; 9 bases agree with TRBD2. The germline V gene encodes CDR1 DFQATT and CDR2 SNEGSKA (reference sequence). The CDR3 is made up of 18 amino acids. J gave up 3 bases and V 0 bases, and 11 bases lay outside the gene matches. In DNA, the CDR3 is TGCAGTGCTAGAGATCCTAGCGGGACCCCAGGCGACACCGGGGAGCTGTTTTTT. Its translation is CSARDPSGTPGDTGELFF.

The V and J genes are TRBV29-1 and TRBJ1-2, with a weak D call TRBD1 (5 bases). The ends were cut back, 6 bases at V and 1 base at J, with 15 bases in the middle. The CDR3 sequence is 14 residues long. In germline, CDR1 is SQVTM, CDR2 ANQGSEA. CDR3 sequence: CSVGEMEVNYGYTF. CDR3 DNA sequence: TGCAGCGTGGGGGAGATGGAGGTTAACTATGGCTACACCTTC.

This rearrangement joins TRBV11-2 to TRBJ1-4, with D maybe TRBD1 (6 bases). Germline assignment: CDR1 SGHAT and CDR2 FQNNGV. CDR3 length: 14 residues. The V and J ends lost 3 bases and 6 bases respectively, with 11 bases between them. The CDR3 sequence: CASSFRQGHEKLFF. The CDR3 DNA reads TGTGCCAGCAGCTTCAGGCAGGGGCATGAAAAACTGTTTTTT.

This clonotype has more than one count but fewer than ten. The chain uses TRBV5-1 and TRBJ2-1, with a weak D call TRBD1 (6 bases). Germline values: CDR1 SGHRS, CDR2 YFSETQ. CDR3 length: 16 amino acids. The V end lost 4 bases, the J end lost 7 bases, and 21 bases lay between the germline ends. In nucleotides, the CDR3 is TGCGCCAGCAGCCCTAGGTTGCAGGGGAAGGGTAATGAGCAGTTCTTC. Amino acid sequence: CASSPRLQGKGNEQFF.

This clonotype has only a few counts. The chain recombines TRBV2 with TRBJ2-4; TRBD1 is a possible D gene (6 bases). CDR3 length equals 13 residues. Germline V gives CDR1 SNHLY, CDR2 FYNNEI. Trimming left V 8 bases short and J 0 bases short, with 8 bases between. As DNA, the CDR3 is TGTGCCAGCGGGGACACAGCCAAAAACATTCAGTACTTC. It specifies CASGDTAKNIQYF.

V and J are TRBV7-2 and TRBJ1-1, with a weak D call TRBD1 (5 bases). V shed 5 bases and J shed 6 bases, with 28 bases lying between them. Germline V CDR1 and CDR2: SGHTA, FQGNSA. The CDR3 length is 18 residues. CDR3 DNA sequence: TGTGCCAGCAGCCCACCGACAGACCCGCGGGTTGTGGACCCTGAAGCTTTCTTT. It is translated as CASSPPTDPRVVDPEAFF.

This clonotype was counted only a few times. The genes are TRBV5-4 and TRBJ2-3; D may be TRBD2 (7 bases). The V end was cut by 2 bases, the J end by 2 bases, with 12 bases between. The germline V gene encodes CDR1 SGHNT and CDR2 YYREEE (reference sequence). The CDR3 sequence is 15 residues long. CDR3 sequence: CASSFTGGTTDTQYF. Here the CDR3 DNA reads TGTGCCAGCAGCTTTACGGGGGGCACCACAGATACGCAGTATTTT.

This clonotype was found once. The chain joins TRBV4-3 to TRBJ2-1, with TRBD1 matching over 9 bases. CDR1 LGHNA and CDR2 YSLEER come from the germline V gene. This CDR3 comprises 17 residues. After removal of 5 bases from V and 5 bases from J, the junction contained 13 bases not matched to a gene. The CDR3 sequence is CASSSGQGTPGNNEQFF. CDR3 nucleotides: TGCGCCAGCAGCTCCGGACAGGGGACACCGGGTAACAATGAGCAGTTCTTC.

This clonotype was counted a few times. This chain links TRBV9 with TRBJ2-3; D unresolved. The CDR3 extends over 15 amino acids. Germline V gives CDR1 SGDLS, CDR2 YYNGEE. The V gene lost 3 bases and the J gene lost 2 bases, with 13 bases spanning the gap. The CDR3 DNA follows: TGTGCCAGCAGCGCCCAATGGGGTTCCACAGATACGCAGTATTTT. It encodes CASSAQWGSTDTQYF.

There are a few counts of this clonotype. The chain has TRBV29-1 and TRBJ2-5; tentatively, D is TRBD1 (6 bases). The V gene's germline CDR1 is SQVTM and CDR2 ANQGSEA. V lost 2 bases to trimming and J lost 3 bases, with 10 bases between them. There are 13 residues in the CDR3. The CDR3 nucleotides are TGCAGCGTTGAAAAGGGGGAGAAAGAGACCCAGTACTTC. It is translated as CSVEKGEKETQYF.

This chain links TRBV15 with TRBJ1-5, with D uncertain. CDR1 and CDR2 (germline): LNHNV, YYDKDF (reference sequence). This CDR3 contains 13 residues. The V gene lost 5 bases and the J gene lost 7 bases, with 12 bases spanning the gap. Here the CDR3 reads CATSAETGQPQHF. The CDR3 nucleotides are TGTGCCACCAGCGCCGAGACGGGCCAGCCCCAGCATTTT.

The gene calls are TRBV28 and TRBJ2-1; D uncertain. Trimming removed 7 bases from V and 0 bases from J, with 13 bases in between. This CDR3 region has 15 residues. The germline V gene has CDR1 MDHEN and CDR2 SYDVKM. CDR3 nucleotides: TGTGCCAGCATGAGGCGGCCACACTCCTACAATGAGCAGTTCTTC. Its translation is CASMRRPHSYNEQFF.

This clonotype was seen a single time. The chain employs TRBV20-1 and TRBJ1-5; 7 nucleotides align to TRBD1. Trimming at V came to 6 bases and at J to 2 bases, leaving 10 bases not matched to a gene. The germline V gene encodes CDR1 DFQATT and CDR2 SNEGSKA (reference sequence). The CDR3 runs to 15 residues. The CDR3: CSAERDSRGNQPQHF. CDR3 bases: TGCAGTGCCGAACGGGACAGCCGGGGCAATCAGCCCCAGCATTTT.

This clonotype was seen more than once but under ten times. The chain carries TRBV20-1 and TRBJ2-5; D is undetermined. Trimming took off 5 bases at V and 5 bases at J, with 18 bases between the two ends. The CDR3 loop spans 14 amino acids. CDR1 DFQATT and CDR2 SNEGSKA come from the germline V gene (reference sequence). The CDR3 sequence is CSADSTEARETQYF. In nucleotides, the CDR3 is TGCAGTGCTGACTCGACCGAGGCGCGGGAGACCCAGTACTTC.

This clonotype was seen a few times. The rearrangement links TRBV7-9 to TRBJ1-1, with 8 bases aligning to TRBD1. The CDR3 extends over 15 amino acids. Germline V gene sequence: CDR1 SEHNR, CDR2 FQNEAQ (reference sequence). The J segment lost 2 bases and the V segment lost 3 bases, leaving 5 bases of the junction unmatched. This chain's CDR3 is CASSLLTGDNTEAFF. CDR3 nucleotides: TGTGCCAGCAGCTTGTTGACAGGGGATAACACTGAAGCTTTCTTT.

CDR3 residues: CASSPSPGGNTEAFF. As DNA, the CDR3 is TGTGCCAGCAGCCCTTCCCCCGGGGGTAACACTGAAGCTTTCTTT. The chain is built from TRBV7-6 and TRBJ1-1, with D possibly matching TRBD1 (5 bases). V lost 5 bases, J lost 2 bases, and 15 bases lay in between. The CDR3 totals 15 residues. Germline CDR1 is SGHVS and CDR2 is FNYEAQ.

A few counts support this clonotype. V and J are TRBV7-3 and TRBJ2-1; a possible D gene is TRBD2 (5 bases). The CDR3 length is 14 residues. Germline V gene sequence: CDR1 SGHTA, CDR2 FQGTGA. Trimming took 11 bases from V and 8 from J, leaving 22 bases between them. The CDR3 DNA sequence: TGTGCCTCCATGGTCAACGGGGTTGGCGATGAGCAGTTCTTC. Protein: CASMVNGVGDEQFF.

The V call is TRBV6-2 or TRBV6-3, the J call TRBJ2-3; 7 bases map to TRBD2. V lost 6 bases to trimming and J lost 2 bases; unmatched junction nucleotides: 8. CDR3 size: 15 residues. Germline V CDR1 and CDR2: MNHEY, SVGEGT. The CDR3 nucleotides read TGTGCCAGCAGCCGAGGCGGGGGATACACAGATACGCAGTATTTT. Protein product: CASSRGGGYTDTQYF.

This clonotype was detected once. The chain is built from TRBV12-3 or TRBV12-4 and TRBJ1-1; D unresolved. This CDR3 is built from 13 residues. The V end was cut by 1 base, the J end by 5 bases, with 8 bases between. CDR3: CASSLGWETEAFF. CDR3 DNA sequence: TGTGCCAGCAGTTTAGGATGGGAAACTGAAGCTTTCTTT.

The V call is TRBV28, the J call TRBJ1-4; D gene uncertain. This CDR3 spans 15 amino acids. CDR1 MDHEN and CDR2 SYDVKM come from the germline V gene. Trimming took 3 bases from V and 0 from J, leaving 8 bases between them. The chain's CDR3 is CASSLQPSTNEKLFF. The CDR3 nucleotides read TGTGCCAGCAGTTTGCAACCCTCAACTAATGAAAAACTGTTTTTT.